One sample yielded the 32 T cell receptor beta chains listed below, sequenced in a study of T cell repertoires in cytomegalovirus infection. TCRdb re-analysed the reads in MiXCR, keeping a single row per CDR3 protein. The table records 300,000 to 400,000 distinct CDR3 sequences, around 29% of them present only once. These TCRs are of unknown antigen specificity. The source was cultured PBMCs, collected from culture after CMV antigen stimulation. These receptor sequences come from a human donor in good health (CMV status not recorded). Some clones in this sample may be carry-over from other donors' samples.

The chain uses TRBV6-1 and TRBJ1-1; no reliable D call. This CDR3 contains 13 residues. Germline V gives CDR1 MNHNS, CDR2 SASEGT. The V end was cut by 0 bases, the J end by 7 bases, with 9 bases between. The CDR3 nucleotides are TGTGCCAGCAGTGAAGCAGGGCCGGTTGAAGCTTTCTTT. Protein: CASSEAGPVEAFF.

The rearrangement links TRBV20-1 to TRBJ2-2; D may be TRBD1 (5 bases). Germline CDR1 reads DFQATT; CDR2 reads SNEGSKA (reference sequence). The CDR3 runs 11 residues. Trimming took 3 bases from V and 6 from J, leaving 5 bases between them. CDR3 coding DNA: TGCAGTGCTAGGGGGCCCGGGGAGCTGTTTTTT. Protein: CSARGPGELFF.

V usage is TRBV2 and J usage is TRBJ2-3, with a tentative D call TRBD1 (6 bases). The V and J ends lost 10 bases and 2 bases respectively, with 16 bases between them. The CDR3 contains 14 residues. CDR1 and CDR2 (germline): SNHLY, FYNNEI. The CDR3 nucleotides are TGTGCCAAGACGGACAGCAGCTACACAGATACGCAGTATTTT. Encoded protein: CAKTDSSYTDTQYF.

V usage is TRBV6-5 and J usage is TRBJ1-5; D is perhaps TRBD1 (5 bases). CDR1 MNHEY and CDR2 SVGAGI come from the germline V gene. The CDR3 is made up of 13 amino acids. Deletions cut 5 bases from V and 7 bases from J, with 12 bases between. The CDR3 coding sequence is TGTGCCAGCAGTCGGGGGAGTCTCCAGCCCCAGCATTTT. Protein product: CASSRGSLQPQHF.

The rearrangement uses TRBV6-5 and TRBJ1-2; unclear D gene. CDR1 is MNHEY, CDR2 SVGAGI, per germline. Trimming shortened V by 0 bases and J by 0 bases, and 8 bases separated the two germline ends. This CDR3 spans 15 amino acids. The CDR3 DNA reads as TGTGCCAGCAGTTACTCGATAGTAGCTAACTATGGCTACACCTTC. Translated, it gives CASSYSIVANYGYTF.

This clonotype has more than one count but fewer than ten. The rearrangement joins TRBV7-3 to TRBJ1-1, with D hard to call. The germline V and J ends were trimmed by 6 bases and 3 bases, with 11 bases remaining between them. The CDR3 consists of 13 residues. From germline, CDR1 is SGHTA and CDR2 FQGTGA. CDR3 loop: CASSTTSDTEAFF. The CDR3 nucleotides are TGTGCCAGCAGTACAACTTCGGACACTGAAGCTTTCTTT.

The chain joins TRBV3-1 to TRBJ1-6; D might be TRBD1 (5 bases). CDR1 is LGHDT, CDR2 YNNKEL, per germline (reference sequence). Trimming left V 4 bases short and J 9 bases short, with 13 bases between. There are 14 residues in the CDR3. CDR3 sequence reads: CASSLGEGRSPLHF. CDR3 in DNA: TGTGCCAGCAGCCTGGGGGAGGGACGTTCACCCCTCCACTTT.

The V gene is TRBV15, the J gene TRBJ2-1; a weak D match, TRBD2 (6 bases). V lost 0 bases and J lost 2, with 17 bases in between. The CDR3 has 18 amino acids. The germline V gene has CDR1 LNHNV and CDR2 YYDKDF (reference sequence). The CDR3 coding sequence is TGTGCCACCAGCAGAGATTCCGCTCGGGAGAGGACCTACAATGAGCAGTTCTTC. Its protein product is CATSRDSARERTYNEQFF.

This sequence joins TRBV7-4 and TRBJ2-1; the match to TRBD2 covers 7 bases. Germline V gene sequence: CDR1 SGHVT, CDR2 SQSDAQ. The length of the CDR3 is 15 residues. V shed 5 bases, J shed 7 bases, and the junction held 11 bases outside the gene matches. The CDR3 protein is CASSRGLAELNEQFF. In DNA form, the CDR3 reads TGTGCCAGCAGCCGCGGTCTAGCGGAATTGAATGAGCAGTTCTTC.

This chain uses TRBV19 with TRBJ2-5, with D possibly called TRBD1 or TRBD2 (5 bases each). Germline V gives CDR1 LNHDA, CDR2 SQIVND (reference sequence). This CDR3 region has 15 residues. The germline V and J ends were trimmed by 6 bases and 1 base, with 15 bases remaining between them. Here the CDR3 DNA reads TGTGCCAGTAGAACCGGGACCCAGCGCCAAGAGACCCAGTACTTC. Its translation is CASRTGTQRQETQYF.

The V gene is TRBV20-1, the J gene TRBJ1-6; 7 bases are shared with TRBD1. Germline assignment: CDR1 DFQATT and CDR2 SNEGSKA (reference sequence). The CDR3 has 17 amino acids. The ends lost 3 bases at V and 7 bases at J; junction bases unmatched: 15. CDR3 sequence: CSARDLTRGPLNSPLHF. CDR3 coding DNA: TGCAGTGCTAGGGACCTAACGAGGGGGCCCTTAAATTCACCCCTCCACTTT.

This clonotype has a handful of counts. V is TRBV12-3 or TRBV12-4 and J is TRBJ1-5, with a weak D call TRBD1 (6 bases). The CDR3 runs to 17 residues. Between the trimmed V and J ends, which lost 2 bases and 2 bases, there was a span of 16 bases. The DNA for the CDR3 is TGTGCCAGCAGTTTATCCTCAGGGGTCCCGGGCAATCAGCCCCAGCATTTT. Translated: CASSLSSGVPGNQPQHF.

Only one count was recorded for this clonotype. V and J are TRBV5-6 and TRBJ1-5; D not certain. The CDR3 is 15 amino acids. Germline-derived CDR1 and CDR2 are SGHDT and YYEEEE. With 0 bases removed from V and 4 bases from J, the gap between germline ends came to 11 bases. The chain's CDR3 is CASSLAGRENQPQHF. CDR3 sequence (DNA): TGTGCCAGCAGCTTGGCCGGCAGAGAGAATCAGCCCCAGCATTTT. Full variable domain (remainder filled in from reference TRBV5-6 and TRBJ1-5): DAGVTQSPTHLIKTRGQQVTLRCSPKSGHDTVSWYQQALGQGPQFIFQYYEEEERQRGNFPDRFSGHQFPNYSSELNVNALLLGDSALYLCASSLAGRENQPQHFGDGTRLSIL.

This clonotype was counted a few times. In nucleotides, the CDR3 is TGTGCCAGCAGCCCTTCAAATGGGCATGAAAAACTGTTTTTT. As protein: CASSPSNGHEKLFF. This sequence joins TRBV3-1 and TRBJ1-4; D unresolved. Germline-derived CDR1 and CDR2 are LGHDT and YNNKEL (reference sequence). This CDR3 spans 14 amino acids. With 4 bases removed from V and 6 bases from J, the gap between germline ends came to 12 bases.

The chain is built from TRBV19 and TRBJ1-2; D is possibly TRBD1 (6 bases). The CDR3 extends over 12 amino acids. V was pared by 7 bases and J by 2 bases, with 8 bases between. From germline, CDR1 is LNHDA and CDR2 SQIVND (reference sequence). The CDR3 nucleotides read TGTGCCAGTATAGGGGGGAACTATGGCTACACCTTC. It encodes CASIGGNYGYTF. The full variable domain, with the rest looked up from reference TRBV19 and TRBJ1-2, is DGGITQSPKYLFRKEGQNVTLSCEQNLNHDAMYWYRQDPGQGLRLIYYSQIVNDFQKGDIAEGYSVSREKKESFPLTVTSAQKNPTAFYLCASIGGNYGYTFGSGTRLTVV.

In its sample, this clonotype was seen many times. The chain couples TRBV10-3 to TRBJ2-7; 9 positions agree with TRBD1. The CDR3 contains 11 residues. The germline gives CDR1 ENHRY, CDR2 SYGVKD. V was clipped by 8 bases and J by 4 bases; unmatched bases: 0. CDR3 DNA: TGTGCCATCGGGACAGGGTACGAGCAGTACTTC. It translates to CAIGTGYEQYF.

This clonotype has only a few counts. The CDR3 loop is CASSYVRGVYNEQFF. Here the CDR3 DNA reads TGTGCCAGCAGTTACGTACGGGGGGTCTACAATGAGCAGTTCTTC. The chain recombines TRBV6-2 or TRBV6-3 with TRBJ2-1; 7 bases align to TRBD2. CDR1 MNHEY and CDR2 SVGEGT come from the germline V gene. The trim removed 2 bases at V and 3 bases at J, leaving 4 bases unmatched. The CDR3 consists of 15 residues.

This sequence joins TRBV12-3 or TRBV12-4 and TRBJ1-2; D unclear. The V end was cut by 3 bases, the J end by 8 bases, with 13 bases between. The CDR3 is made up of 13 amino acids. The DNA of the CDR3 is TGTGCCAGCAGTTTTGGCTTTCCCGGCGGCTACACCTTC. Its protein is CASSFGFPGGYTF.

The CDR3 loop is CASSPWTSGYNEQFF. Here the CDR3 DNA reads TGCGCCAGCAGTCCGTGGACTAGCGGGTACAATGAGCAGTTCTTC. J is TRBJ2-1 and V is TRBV23-1; 11 nucleotides line up with TRBD2. TRBV23-1 is an ORF, with its function uncertain. The CDR3 length is 15 residues. Unmatched junction bases numbered 3, after V lost 4 bases and J lost 4 bases.

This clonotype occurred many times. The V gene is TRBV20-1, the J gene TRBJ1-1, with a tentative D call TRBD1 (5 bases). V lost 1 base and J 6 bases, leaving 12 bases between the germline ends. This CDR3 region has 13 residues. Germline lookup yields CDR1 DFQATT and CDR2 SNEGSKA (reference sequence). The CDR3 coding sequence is TGCAGTGCTAGAGTGGACATTTGGGCTGAAGCTTTCTTT. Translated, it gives CSARVDIWAEAFF.

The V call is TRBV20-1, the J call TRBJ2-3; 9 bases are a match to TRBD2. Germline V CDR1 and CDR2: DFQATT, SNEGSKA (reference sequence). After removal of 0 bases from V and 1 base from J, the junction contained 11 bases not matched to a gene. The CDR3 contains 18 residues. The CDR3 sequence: CSARDLGGLATRTDTQYF. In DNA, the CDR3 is TGCAGTGCTAGAGATCTCGGTGGACTAGCGACCCGCACAGATACGCAGTATTTT.

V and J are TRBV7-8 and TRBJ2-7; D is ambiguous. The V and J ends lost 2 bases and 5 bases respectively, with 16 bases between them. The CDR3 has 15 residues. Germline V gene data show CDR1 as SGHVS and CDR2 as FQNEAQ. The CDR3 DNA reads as TGTGCCAGCAGCTTAAATCCATCCCCGACCGACGAGCAGTACTTC. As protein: CASSLNPSPTDEQYF.

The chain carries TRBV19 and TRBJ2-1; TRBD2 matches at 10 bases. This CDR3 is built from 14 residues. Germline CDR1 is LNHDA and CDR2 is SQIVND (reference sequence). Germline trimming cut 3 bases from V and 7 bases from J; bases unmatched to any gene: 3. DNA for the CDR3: TGTGCCAGTAGTATCGGACTAGCGGTGAATGAGCAGTTCTTC. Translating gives CASSIGLAVNEQFF.

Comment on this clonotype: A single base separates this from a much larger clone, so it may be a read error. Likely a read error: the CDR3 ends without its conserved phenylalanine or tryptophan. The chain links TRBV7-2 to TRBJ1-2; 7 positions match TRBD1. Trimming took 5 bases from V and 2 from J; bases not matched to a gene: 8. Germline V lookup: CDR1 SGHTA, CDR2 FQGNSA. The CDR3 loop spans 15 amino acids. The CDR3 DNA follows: TGTGCCAGCAGCAACCGACAGGGCACCAACTATGGCTACACCTCC. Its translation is CASSNRQGTNYGYTS.

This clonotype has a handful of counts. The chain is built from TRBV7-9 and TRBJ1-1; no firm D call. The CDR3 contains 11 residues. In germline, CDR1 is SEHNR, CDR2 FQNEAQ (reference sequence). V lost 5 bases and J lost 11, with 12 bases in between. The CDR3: CASSPGRYAFF. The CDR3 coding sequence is TGTGCCAGCAGCCCGGGTCGGTATGCTTTCTTT.

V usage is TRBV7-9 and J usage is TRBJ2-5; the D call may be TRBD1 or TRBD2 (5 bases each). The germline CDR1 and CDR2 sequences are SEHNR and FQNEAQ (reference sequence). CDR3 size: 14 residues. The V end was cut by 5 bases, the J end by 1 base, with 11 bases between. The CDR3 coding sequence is TGTGCCAGCAGCCCCCGGGGCGCCCAAGAGACCCAGTACTTC. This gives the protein CASSPRGAQETQYF.

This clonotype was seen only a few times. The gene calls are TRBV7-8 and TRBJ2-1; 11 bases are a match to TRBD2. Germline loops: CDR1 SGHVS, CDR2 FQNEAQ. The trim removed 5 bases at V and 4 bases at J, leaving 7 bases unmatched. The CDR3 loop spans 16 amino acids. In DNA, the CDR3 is TGTGCCAGCAGCCGAGCGGGGACTAGCGGTTACAATGAGCAGTTCTTC. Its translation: CASSRAGTSGYNEQFF. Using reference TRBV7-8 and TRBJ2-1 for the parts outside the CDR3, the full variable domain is GAGVSQSPRYKVAKRGQDVALRCDPISGHVSLFWYQQALGQGPEFLTYFQNEAQLDKSGLPSDRFFAERPEGSVSTLKIQRTQQEDSAVYLCASSRAGTSGYNEQFFGPGTRLTVL.

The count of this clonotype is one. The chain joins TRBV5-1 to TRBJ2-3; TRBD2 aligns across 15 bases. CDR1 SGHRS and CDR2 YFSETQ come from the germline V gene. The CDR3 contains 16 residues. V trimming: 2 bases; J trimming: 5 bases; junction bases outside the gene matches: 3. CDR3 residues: CASSFGTSGRKDTQYF. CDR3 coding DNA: TGCGCCAGCAGCTTCGGGACTAGCGGGAGGAAAGATACGCAGTATTTT.

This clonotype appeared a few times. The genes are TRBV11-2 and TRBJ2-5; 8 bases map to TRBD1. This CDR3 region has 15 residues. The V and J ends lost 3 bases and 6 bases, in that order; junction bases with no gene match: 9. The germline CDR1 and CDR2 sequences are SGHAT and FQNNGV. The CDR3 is CASSFGQGVGKTQYF. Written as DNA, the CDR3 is TGTGCCAGCAGCTTCGGACAGGGTGTGGGGAAGACCCAGTACTTC.

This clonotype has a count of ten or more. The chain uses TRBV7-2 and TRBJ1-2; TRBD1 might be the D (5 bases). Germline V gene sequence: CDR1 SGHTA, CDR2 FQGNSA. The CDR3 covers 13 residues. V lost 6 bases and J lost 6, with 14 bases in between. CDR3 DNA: TGTGCCAGCAGTAAAGGACGCAGGGATGGCTACACCTTC. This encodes CASSKGRRDGYTF.

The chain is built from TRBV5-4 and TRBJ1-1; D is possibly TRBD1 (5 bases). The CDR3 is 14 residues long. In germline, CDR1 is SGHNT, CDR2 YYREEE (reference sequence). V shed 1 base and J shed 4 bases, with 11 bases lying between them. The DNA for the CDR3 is TGTGCCAGCAGCTTGCCGGGGGAGAGCACTGAAGCTTTCTTT. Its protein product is CASSLPGESTEAFF.

In DNA, the CDR3 is TGTGCCAGCAGCTTAAGCCCCGGGGGGGGGGATCAGCCCCAGCATTTT. Translated: CASSLSPGGGDQPQHF. The V call is TRBV7-9, the J call TRBJ1-5; tentatively, D is TRBD1 (5 bases). This CDR3 contains 16 residues. V lost 2 bases and J 5 bases, leaving 16 bases between the germline ends. Germline V gene data show CDR1 as SEHNR and CDR2 as FQNEAQ (reference sequence).